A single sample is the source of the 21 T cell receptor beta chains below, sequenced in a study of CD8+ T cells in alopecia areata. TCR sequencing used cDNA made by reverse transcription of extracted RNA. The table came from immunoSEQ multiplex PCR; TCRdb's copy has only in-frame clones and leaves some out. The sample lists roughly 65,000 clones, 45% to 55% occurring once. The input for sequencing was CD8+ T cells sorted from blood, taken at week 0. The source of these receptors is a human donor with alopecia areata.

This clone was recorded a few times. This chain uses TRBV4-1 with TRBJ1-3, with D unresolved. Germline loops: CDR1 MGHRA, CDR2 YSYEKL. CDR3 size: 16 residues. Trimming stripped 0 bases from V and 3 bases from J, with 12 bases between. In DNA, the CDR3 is TGCGCCAGCAGCCAAGACCCAGCGGGTTATGGAAACACCATATATTTT. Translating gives CASSQDPAGYGNTIYF.

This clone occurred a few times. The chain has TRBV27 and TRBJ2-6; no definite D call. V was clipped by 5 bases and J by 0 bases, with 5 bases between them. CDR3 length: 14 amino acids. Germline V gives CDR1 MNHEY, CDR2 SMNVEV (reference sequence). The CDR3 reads CASSEGSGANVLTF. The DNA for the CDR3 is TGTGCCAGCAGTGAAGGCTCTGGGGCCAACGTCCTGACTTTC. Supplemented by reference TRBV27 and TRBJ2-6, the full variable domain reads EAQVTQNPRYLITVTGKKLTVTCSQNMNHEYMSWYRQDPGLGLRQIYYSMNVEVTDKGDVPEGYKVSRKEKRNFPLILESPSPNQTSLYFCASSEGSGANVLTFGAGSRLTVL.

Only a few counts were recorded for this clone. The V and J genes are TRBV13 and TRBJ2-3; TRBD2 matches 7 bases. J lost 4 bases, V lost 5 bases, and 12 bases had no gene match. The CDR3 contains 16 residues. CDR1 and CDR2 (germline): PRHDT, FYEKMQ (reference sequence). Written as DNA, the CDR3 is TGTGCCAGCAGCCCAAGGGAGGGGATAGTAGCAGATACGCAGTATTTT. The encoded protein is CASSPREGIVADTQYF.

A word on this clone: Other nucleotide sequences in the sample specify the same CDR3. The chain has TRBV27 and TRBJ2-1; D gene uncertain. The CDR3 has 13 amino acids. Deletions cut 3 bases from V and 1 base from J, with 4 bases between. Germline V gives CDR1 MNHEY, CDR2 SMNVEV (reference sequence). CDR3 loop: CASSFGSYNEQFF. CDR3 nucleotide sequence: TGTGCCAGCAGTTTTGGGTCCTACAATGAGCAGTTCTTC.

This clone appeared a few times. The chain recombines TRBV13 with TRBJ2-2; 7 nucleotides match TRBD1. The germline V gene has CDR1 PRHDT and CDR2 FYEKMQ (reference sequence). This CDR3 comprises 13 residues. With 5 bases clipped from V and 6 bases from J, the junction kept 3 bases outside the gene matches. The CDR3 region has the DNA TGTGCCAGCAGCCCAGACAGGGCCGGGGAGCTGTTTTTT. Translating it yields CASSPDRAGELFF.

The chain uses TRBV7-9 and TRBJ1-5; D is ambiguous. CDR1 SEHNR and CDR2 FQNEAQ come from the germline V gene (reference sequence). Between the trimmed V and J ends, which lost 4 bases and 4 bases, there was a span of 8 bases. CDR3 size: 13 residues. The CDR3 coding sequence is TGTGCCAGCAGCTCGGGATCAAATCAGCCCCAGCATTTT. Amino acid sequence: CASSSGSNQPQHF.

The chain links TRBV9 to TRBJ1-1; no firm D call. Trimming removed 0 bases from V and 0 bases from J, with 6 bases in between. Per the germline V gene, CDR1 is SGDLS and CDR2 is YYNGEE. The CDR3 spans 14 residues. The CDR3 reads CASSVDGMNTEAFF. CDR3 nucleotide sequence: TGTGCCAGCAGCGTAGACGGGATGAACACTGAAGCTTTCTTT.

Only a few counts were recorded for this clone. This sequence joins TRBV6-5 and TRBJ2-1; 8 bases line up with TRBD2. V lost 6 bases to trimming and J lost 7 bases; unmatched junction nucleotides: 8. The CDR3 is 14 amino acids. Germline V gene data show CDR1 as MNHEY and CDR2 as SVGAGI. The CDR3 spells CASSRQREYNEQFF. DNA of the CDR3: TGTGCCAGCAGCCGACAGCGGGAGTATAATGAGCAGTTCTTC.

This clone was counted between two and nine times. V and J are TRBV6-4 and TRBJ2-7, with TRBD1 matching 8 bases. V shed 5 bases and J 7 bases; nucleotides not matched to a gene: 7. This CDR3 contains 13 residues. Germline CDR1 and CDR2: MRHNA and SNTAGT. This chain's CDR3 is CASSTTGAREQYF. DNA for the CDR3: TGTGCCAGCAGTACGACAGGGGCGAGAGAGCAGTACTTC.

The DNA for the CDR3 is TGTGCCAGCAGTTTATCGGCATTGATCAACTATGGCTACACCTTC. It encodes CASSLSALINYGYTF. V and J are TRBV27 and TRBJ1-2; D ambiguous. CDR3 length: 15 residues. V was trimmed by 0 bases and J by 2 bases, leaving 10 bases between them. The V gene's germline CDR1 is MNHEY and CDR2 SMNVEV (reference sequence).

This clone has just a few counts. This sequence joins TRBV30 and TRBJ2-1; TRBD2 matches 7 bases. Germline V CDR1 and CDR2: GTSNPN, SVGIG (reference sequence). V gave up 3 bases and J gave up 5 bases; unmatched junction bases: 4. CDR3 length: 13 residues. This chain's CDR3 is CAWRLAVHNEQFF. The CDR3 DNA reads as TGTGCCTGGAGGCTAGCGGTCCACAATGAGCAGTTCTTC.

The CDR3 here is CASSPGLVEADTQYF. The DNA of the CDR3 is TGTGCCAGCAGCCCTGGGCTTGTGGAGGCAGATACGCAGTATTTT. The V gene is TRBV28, the J gene TRBJ2-3; weak D call: TRBD2 (5 bases). The CDR3 has 15 residues. Trimming left V 6 bases short and J 4 bases short, with 17 bases between. Per the germline V gene, CDR1 is MDHEN and CDR2 is SYDVKM.

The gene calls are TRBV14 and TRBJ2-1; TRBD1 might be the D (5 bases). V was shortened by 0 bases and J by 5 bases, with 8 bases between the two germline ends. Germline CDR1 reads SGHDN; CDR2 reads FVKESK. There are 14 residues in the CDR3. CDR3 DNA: TGTGCCAGCAGCCAAGAGGACAACAACAATGAGCAGTTCTTC. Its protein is CASSQEDNNNEQFF.

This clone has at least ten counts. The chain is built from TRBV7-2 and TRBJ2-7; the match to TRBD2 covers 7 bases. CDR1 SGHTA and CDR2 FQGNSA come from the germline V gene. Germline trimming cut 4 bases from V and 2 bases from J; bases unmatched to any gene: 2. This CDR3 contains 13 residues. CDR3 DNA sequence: TGTGCCAGCAGCTATGCGGGAGCCTACGAGCAGTACTTC. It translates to CASSYAGAYEQYF.

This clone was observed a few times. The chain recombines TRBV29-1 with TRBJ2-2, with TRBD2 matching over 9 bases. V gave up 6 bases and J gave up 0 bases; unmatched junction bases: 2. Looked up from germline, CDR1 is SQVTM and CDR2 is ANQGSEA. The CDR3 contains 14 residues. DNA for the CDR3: TGCAGCGTCCGACTAGCGGCGAACACCGGGGAGCTGTTTTTT. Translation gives CSVRLAANTGELFF.

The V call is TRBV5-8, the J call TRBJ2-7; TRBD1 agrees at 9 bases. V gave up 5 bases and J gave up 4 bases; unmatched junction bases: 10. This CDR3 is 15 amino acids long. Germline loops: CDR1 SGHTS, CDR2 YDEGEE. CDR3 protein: CASRGQGVSPYEQYF. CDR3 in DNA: TGTGCCAGCAGGGGACAGGGAGTCTCTCCTTACGAGCAGTACTTC.

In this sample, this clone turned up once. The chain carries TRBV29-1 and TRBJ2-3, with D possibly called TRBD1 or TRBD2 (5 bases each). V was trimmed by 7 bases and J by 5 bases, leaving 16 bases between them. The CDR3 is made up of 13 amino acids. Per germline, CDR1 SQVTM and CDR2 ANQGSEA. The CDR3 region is CSGRDPPGDTQYF. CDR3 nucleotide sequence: TGCAGCGGCCGGGACCCCCCGGGAGATACGCAGTATTTT.

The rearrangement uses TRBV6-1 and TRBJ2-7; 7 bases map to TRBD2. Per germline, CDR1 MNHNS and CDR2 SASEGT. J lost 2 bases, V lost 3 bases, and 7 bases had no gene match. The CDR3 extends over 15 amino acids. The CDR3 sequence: CASSEGASGAYEQYF. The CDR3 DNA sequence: TGTGCCAGCAGTGAGGGAGCCAGCGGGGCCTACGAGCAGTACTTC.

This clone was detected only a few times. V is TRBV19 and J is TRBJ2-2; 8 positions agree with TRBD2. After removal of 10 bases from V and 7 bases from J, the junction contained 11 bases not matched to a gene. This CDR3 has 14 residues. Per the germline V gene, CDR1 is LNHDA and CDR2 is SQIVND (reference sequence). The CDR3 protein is CATPKAGAVGELFF. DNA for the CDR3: TGTGCCACCCCCAAAGCGGGAGCGGTCGGGGAGCTGTTTTTT.

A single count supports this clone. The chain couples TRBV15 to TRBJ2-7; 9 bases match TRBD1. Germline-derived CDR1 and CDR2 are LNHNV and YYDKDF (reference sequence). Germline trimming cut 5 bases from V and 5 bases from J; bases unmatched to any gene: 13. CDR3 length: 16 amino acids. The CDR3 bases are TGTGCCACCAGCGGAGCGATAGGACAGGGGTTACACGAGCAGTACTTC. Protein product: CATSGAIGQGLHEQYF.

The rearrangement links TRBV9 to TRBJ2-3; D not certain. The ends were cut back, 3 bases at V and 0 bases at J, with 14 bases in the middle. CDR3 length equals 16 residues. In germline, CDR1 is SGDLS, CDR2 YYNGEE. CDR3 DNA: TGTGCCAGCAGCGCCCGACTGGGATCTAGCACAGATACGCAGTATTTT. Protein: CASSARLGSSTDTQYF.